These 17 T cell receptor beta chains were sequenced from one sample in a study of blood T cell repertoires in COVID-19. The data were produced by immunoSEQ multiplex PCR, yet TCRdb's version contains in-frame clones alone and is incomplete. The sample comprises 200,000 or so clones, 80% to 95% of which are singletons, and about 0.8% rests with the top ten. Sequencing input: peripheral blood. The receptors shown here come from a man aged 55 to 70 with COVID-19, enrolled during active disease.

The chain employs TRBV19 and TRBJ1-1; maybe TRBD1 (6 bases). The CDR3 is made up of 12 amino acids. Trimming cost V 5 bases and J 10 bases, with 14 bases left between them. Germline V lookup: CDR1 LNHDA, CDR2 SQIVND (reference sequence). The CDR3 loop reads CASSPGTPTAFF. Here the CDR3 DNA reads TGTGCCAGTAGTCCTGGGACACCTACAGCTTTCTTT.

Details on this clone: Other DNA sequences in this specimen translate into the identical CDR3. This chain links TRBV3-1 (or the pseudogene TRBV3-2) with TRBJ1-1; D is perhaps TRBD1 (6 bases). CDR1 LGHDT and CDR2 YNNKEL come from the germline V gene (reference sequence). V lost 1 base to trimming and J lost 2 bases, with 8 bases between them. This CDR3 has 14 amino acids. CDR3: CASSQGTANTEAFF. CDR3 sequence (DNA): TGTGCCAGCAGCCAAGGGACAGCTAACACTGAAGCTTTCTTT.

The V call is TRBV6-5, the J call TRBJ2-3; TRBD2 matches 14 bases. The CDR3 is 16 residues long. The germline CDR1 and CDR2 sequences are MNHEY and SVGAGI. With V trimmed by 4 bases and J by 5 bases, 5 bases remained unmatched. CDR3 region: CASSSRLAGGQDTQYF. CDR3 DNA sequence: TGTGCCAGCAGTTCGCGACTAGCGGGGGGGCAAGATACGCAGTATTTT.

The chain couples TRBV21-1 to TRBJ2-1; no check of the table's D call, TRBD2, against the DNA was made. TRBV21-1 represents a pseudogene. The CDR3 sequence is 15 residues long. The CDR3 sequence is CTTVKRRGEFDEQFF. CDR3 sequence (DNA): TGTACCACCGTCAAGCGGCGGGGGGAGTTCGATGAGCAGTTCTTC.

CDR3 sequence (DNA): TGTGCCAGCAGCTTGAAGCAGGGCCTTAGCTCTGGAAACACCATATATTTT. Translation gives CASSLKQGLSSGNTIYF. The chain has TRBV5-8 and TRBJ1-3; tentative D call: TRBD1 (5 bases). Between the trimmed V and J ends, which lost 1 base and 0 bases, there was a span of 14 bases. The germline gives CDR1 SGHTS, CDR2 YDEGEE. This CDR3 contains 17 residues.

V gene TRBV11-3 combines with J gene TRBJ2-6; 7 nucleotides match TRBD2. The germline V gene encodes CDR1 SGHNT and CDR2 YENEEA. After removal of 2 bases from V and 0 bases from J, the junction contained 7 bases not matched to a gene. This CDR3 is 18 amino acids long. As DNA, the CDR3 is TGTGCCAGCAGCTTAAGGCGGGGGTTCAACTCTGGGGCCAACGTCCTGACTTTC. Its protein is CASSLRRGFNSGANVLTF. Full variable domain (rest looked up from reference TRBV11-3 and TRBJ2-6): EAGVVQSPRYKIIEKKQPVAFWCNPISGHNTLYWYLQNLGQGPELLIRYENEEAVDDSQLPKDRFSAERLKGVDSTLKIQPAELGDSAVYLCASSLRRGFNSGANVLTFGAGSRLTVL.

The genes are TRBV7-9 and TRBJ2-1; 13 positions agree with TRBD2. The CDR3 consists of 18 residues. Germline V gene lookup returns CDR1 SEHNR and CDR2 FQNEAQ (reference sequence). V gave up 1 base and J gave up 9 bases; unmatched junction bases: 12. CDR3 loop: CASSLGSTGLAGVAEQFF. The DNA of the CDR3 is TGTGCCAGCAGCTTAGGTAGTACAGGACTAGCGGGAGTAGCTGAGCAGTTCTTC.

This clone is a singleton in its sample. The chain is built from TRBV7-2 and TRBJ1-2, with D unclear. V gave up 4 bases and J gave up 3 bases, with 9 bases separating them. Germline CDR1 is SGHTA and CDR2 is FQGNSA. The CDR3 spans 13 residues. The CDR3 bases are TGTGCCAGCAGCTCCTACTCGGACTATGGCTACACCTTC. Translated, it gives CASSSYSDYGYTF.

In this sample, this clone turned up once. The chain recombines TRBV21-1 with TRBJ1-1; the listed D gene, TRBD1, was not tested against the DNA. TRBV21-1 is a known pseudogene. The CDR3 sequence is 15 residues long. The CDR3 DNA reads TGTGCCAGGGCAGGGGGCTGGGGAAGGAACACTGAAGCTTTCTTT. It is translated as CARAGGWGRNTEAFF.

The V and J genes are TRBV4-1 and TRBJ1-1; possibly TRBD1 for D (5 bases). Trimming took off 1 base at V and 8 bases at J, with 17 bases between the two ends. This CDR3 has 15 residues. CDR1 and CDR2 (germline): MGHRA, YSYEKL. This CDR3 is CASSQAVPGELEAFF. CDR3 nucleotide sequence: TGCGCCAGCAGCCAAGCGGTTCCGGGGGAACTCGAAGCTTTCTTT.

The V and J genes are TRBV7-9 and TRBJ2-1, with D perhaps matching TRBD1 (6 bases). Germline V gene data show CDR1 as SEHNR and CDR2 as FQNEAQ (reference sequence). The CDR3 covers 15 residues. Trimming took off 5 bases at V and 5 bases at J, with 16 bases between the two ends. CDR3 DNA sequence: TGTGCCAGCAGCGCCTCCGGGACACCCAACAATGAGCAGTTCTTC. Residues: CASSASGTPNNEQFF. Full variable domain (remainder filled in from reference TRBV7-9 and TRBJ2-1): DTGVSQNPRHKITKRGQNVTFRCDPISEHNRLYWYRQTLGQGPEFLTYFQNEAQLEKSRLLSDRFSAERPKGSFSTLEIQRTEQGDSAMYLCASSASGTPNNEQFFGPGTRLTVL.

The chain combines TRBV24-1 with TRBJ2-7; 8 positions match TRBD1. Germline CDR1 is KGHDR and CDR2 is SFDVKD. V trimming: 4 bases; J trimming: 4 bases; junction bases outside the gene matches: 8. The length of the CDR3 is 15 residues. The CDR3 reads CATSDSTGVKYEQYF. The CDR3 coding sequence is TGTGCCACCAGTGACTCGACAGGGGTTAAGTACGAGCAGTACTTC.

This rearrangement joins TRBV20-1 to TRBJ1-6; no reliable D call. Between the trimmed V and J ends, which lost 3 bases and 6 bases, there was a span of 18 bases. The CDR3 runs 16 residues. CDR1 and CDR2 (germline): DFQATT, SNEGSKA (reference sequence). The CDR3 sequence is CSASPMRVRANSPLHF. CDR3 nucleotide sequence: TGCAGTGCTAGTCCGATGAGGGTGCGGGCTAATTCACCCCTCCACTTT.

CDR3 in DNA: TGTGCCAGCAGCTTGGGCGGTATGCTCCGGCCTGAAGCTTTCTTT. This gives the protein CASSLGGMLRPEAFF. This chain uses TRBV5-8 with TRBJ1-1; D call uncertain. Per germline, CDR1 SGHTS and CDR2 YDEGEE. Trimming removed 0 bases at V and 6 bases at J, with 15 bases between. This CDR3 contains 15 residues.

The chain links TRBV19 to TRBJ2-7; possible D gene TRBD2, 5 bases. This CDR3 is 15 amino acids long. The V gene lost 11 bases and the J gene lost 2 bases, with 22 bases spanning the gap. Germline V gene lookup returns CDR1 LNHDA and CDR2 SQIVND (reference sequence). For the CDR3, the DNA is TGTGCCCCAGCCTCCGGGGAAGGGCCCCCCTACGAGCAGTACTTC. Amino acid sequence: CAPASGEGPPYEQYF.

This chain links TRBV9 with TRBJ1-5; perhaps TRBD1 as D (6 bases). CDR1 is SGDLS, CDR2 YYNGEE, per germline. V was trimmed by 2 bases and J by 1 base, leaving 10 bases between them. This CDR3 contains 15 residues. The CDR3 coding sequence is TGTGCCAGCAGCGTCGAGGGGGGGAGCAATCAGCCCCAGCATTTT. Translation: CASSVEGGSNQPQHF.

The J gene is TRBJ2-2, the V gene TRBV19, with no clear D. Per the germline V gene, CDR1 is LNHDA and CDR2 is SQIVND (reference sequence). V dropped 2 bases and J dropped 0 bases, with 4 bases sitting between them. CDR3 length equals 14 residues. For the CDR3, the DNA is TGTGCCAGTAGTATAAGAGCGAACACCGGGGAGCTGTTTTTT. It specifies CASSIRANTGELFF.